This T cell receptor (beta chain) was sequenced during a study of spatial heterogeneity in lung cancer. Findings of the study overall: Tumors with more nonsynonymous mutations had more expanded intratumoral alpha and beta TCRs.

As for time point: sample taken at primary tumor resection. TCRdb reprocessed the 5' RACE reads with MiXCR, giving one entry per CDR3 protein. Of several thousand distinct CDR3 sequences in the sample, approximately 17% were seen once. In regard to this clonotype: Its antigen is unknown.

Germline CDR1 reads MGHRA; CDR2 reads YSYEKL. Trimming removed 3 bases from V and 8 bases from J, with 19 bases in between. The CDR3 extends over 16 amino acids. Specimen: lung tumor tissue, collected at surgery. The chain recombines TRBV4-1 with TRBJ1-4; D ambiguous. The receptor was isolated from a male donor with early-stage non-small cell lung cancer. Here the CDR3 DNA reads TGCGCCAGCAGCCACAGGTCCTGGCAAGCGGGCGAAAAACTGTTTTTT. Encoded protein: CASSHRSWQAGEKLFF.